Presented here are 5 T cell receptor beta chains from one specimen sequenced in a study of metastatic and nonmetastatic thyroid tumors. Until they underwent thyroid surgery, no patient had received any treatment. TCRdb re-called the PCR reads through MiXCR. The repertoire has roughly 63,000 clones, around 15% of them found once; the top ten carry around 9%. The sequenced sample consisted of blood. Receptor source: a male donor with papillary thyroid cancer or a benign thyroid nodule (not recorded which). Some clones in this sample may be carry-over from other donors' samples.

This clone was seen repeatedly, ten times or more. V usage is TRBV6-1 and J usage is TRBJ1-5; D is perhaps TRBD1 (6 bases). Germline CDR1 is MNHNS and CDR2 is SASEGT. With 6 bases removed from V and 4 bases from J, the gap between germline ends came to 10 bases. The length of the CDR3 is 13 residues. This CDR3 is CASSRTDNQPQHF. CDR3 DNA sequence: TGTGCCAGCAGCCGGACAGATAATCAGCCCCAGCATTTT.

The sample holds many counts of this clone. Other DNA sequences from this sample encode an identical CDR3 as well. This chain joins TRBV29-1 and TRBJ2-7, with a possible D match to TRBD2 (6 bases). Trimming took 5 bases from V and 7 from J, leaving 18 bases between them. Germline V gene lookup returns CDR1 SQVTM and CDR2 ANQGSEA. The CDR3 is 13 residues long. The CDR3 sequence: CSVRDSRIGEQYF. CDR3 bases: TGCAGCGTTCGGGACTCCCGAATCGGAGAGCAGTACTTC.

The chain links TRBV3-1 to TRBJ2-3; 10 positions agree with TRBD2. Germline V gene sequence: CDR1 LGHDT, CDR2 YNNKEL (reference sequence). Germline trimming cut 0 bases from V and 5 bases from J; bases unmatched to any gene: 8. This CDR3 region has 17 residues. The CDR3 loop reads CASSQDISGGVQDTQYF. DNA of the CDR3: TGTGCCAGCAGCCAAGACATCAGCGGGGGGGTACAAGATACGCAGTATTTT.

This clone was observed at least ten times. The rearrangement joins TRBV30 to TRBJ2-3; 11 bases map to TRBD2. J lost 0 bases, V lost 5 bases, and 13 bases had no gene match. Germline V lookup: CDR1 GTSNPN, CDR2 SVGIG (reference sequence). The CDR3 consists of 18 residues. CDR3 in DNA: TGTGCCTGGTCATCACTAAGGACTAGCGGGTATAGCACAGATACGCAGTATTTT. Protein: CAWSSLRTSGYSTDTQYF.

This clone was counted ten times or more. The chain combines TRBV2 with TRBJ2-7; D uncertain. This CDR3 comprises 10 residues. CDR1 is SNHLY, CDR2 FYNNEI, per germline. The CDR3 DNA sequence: TGTGCGAGTGGGGATTGGGAGCAGTACGTC. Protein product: CASGDWEQYV.